Below, 27 T cell receptor beta chains from the same sample are listed, as sequenced in a study of T cells in Graves' hyperthyroidism and ophthalmopathy. TCR beta CDR3 sequences were amplified from RNA transcripts. The primer set for the first-round RT-PCR of the TCR CDR3 was HTBI. TCRdb reprocessed the multiplex PCR reads with MiXCR, giving one entry per CDR3 protein. The sample contains fewer than 650,000 distinct CDR3 sequences, 12% to 15% of which appear only once. The sample was blood. The origin of the receptors is a woman between 40 and 50 years old with Graves' hyperthyroidism.

This clonotype was seen ten or more times. The chain employs TRBV6-6 and TRBJ2-1; D is possibly TRBD1 or TRBD2 (5 bases each). Per germline, CDR1 MNHNY and CDR2 SVGAGI (reference sequence). This CDR3 has 16 residues. Trimming shortened V by 0 bases and J by 0 bases, and 9 bases separated the two germline ends. CDR3 nucleotides: TGTGCCAGCAGTTACTCGAAGGGGAGCTCCTACAATGAGCAGTTCTTC. Amino acids: CASSYSKGSSYNEQFF.

This clonotype was counted many times. The CDR3 nucleotides are TGTGCCAGCAAACTTACAGGGGGCAATGAGCAGTTCTTC. It specifies CASKLTGGNEQFF. The chain joins TRBV12-3 or TRBV12-4 to TRBJ2-1, with 8 bases aligning to TRBD1. V was pared by 7 bases and J by 6 bases, with 5 bases of the junction left unmatched. The CDR3 runs to 13 residues.

This clonotype was seen at least ten times. The V gene is TRBV28, the J gene TRBJ2-7; 7 nucleotides match TRBD2. The CDR3 length is 15 residues. Losses at the gene ends were 1 base for V and 0 bases for J; bases not matched to a gene: 3. Germline V gene sequence: CDR1 MDHEN, CDR2 SYDVKM. The CDR3 region is CASSLSGGGSYEQYF. CDR3 nucleotides: TGTGCCAGCAGTTTATCAGGCGGGGGCTCCTACGAGCAGTACTTC.

The chain couples TRBV6-2 or TRBV6-3 to TRBJ1-4, with 7 nucleotides matching TRBD1. Germline V gives CDR1 MNHEY, CDR2 SVGEGT. The CDR3 consists of 14 residues. Trimming at V came to 4 bases and at J to 6 bases, leaving 5 bases not matched to a gene. The CDR3 region is CASSSGTDYEKLFF. CDR3 DNA: TGTGCCAGCAGTTCCGGGACAGATTATGAAAAACTGTTTTTT.

V is TRBV7-3 and J is TRBJ1-1; 7 bases are a match to TRBD1. CDR3 length: 14 amino acids. V was clipped by 5 bases and J by 8 bases; unmatched bases: 11. CDR1 is SGHTA, CDR2 FQGTGA, per germline. CDR3 in amino acids: CASSRTLDREEAFF. The CDR3 DNA reads TGTGCCAGCAGCCGAACACTAGACAGGGAAGAAGCTTTCTTT.

This clonotype occurred many times. The chain has TRBV28 and TRBJ1-2, with D maybe TRBD1 (5 bases). The CDR3 length is 16 residues. Germline CDR1 MDHEN, CDR2 SYDVKM. The V and J ends lost 7 bases and 6 bases respectively, with 24 bases between them. CDR3: CASTLRDPEDSDGYTF. DNA of the CDR3: TGTGCCAGCACCCTCCGGGACCCCGAGGATTCGGATGGCTACACCTTC.

The chain recombines TRBV29-1 with TRBJ2-1; no definite D call. The germline V gene has CDR1 SQVTM and CDR2 ANQGSEA. Trimming removed 2 bases from V and 5 bases from J, with 7 bases in between. CDR3 size: 12 residues. CDR3 amino acids: CSVELSNNEQFF. The CDR3 DNA reads TGCAGCGTTGAATTGTCTAACAATGAGCAGTTCTTC.

This clonotype appeared many times. The chain combines TRBV5-1 with TRBJ1-6; TRBD1 is a possible D gene (5 bases). V lost 0 bases, J lost 7 bases, and 11 bases lay in between. Looked up from germline, CDR1 is SGHRS and CDR2 is YFSETQ. The CDR3 is 15 residues long. CDR3 bases: TGCGCCAGCAGCTTGGCCCAGGGAGGAAATTCACCCCTCCACTTT. Residues: CASSLAQGGNSPLHF.

This clonotype was recorded many times. The chain links TRBV12-3 or TRBV12-4 to TRBJ1-1; perhaps TRBD1 as D (5 bases). V lost 2 bases and J lost 2, with 12 bases in between. This CDR3 has 15 residues. DNA of the CDR3: TGTGCCAGCAGTTTAACGGGGGAGGCTAACACTGAAGCTTTCTTT. Amino acids: CASSLTGEANTEAFF.

J is TRBJ1-3 and V is TRBV28; perhaps TRBD1 as D (5 bases). V dropped 8 bases and J dropped 4 bases, with 18 bases sitting between them. The length of the CDR3 is 15 residues. In germline, CDR1 is MDHEN, CDR2 SYDVKM. The CDR3 is CASGTGASIGNTIYF. The CDR3 DNA is TGTGCCAGCGGAACCGGGGCCTCCATCGGAAACACCATATATTTT.

This clonotype was counted at least ten times. The rearrangement joins TRBV6-1 to TRBJ2-5; 9 nucleotides agree with TRBD1. With 4 bases clipped from V and 4 bases from J, the junction kept 7 bases outside the gene matches. Germline V lookup: CDR1 MNHNS, CDR2 SASEGT. The CDR3 runs to 15 residues. As DNA, the CDR3 is TGTGCCAGCAGTGGTCCGGGACAGGGTAGAGAGACCCAGTACTTC. Translated, it gives CASSGPGQGRETQYF.

This clonotype was observed many times. J is TRBJ2-7 and V is TRBV2, with TRBD2 matching over 7 bases. There are 13 residues in the CDR3. Per the germline V gene, CDR1 is SNHLY and CDR2 is FYNNEI. With 9 bases clipped from V and 1 base from J, the junction kept 6 bases outside the gene matches. Here the CDR3 DNA reads TGTGCCAGGGGGGGGTTTCGATCCTACGAGCAGTACTTC. Translated, it gives CARGGFRSYEQYF.

This clonotype showed up just a few times. The chain is built from TRBV4-2 and TRBJ1-5; weak D call: TRBD1 (5 bases). The V end was cut by 5 bases, the J end by 4 bases, with 15 bases between. CDR1 is LGHNA, CDR2 YNFKEQ, per germline. This CDR3 has 15 residues. The CDR3: CASSGHTGPNQPQHF. The CDR3 DNA is TGTGCCAGCAGCGGACACACTGGGCCAAATCAGCCCCAGCATTTT.

This clonotype was seen more than once but under ten times. V is TRBV6-9 and J is TRBJ2-3; TRBD2 agrees at 9 bases. Germline V gene lookup returns CDR1 MNHGY and CDR2 SVAAGI. V gave up 2 bases and J gave up 2 bases; unmatched junction bases: 11. The CDR3 has 18 residues. CDR3 protein: CASSYPHSLAGVTDTQYF. In nucleotides, the CDR3 is TGTGCCAGCAGTTATCCCCATTCACTAGCGGGCGTCACAGATACGCAGTATTTT.

This clonotype was detected many times. The chain combines TRBV2 with TRBJ2-2; D might be TRBD2 (5 bases). This CDR3 has 13 amino acids. The germline V gene has CDR1 SNHLY and CDR2 FYNNEI. Trimming pared 6 bases from V and 1 base from J, leaving 6 bases between. For the CDR3, the DNA is TGTGCCAGCAGGCGGGTGAACACCGGGGAGCTGTTTTTT. It yields the protein CASRRVNTGELFF.

This clonotype has just a few counts. The V gene is TRBV30, the J gene TRBJ2-1, with 11 bases fitting TRBD1. The germline V gene has CDR1 GTSNPN and CDR2 SVGIG (reference sequence). The CDR3 has 15 residues. The V segment lost 1 base and the J segment 7 bases; nucleotides outside the gene matches: 6. The CDR3, as DNA: TGTGCCTGGAGTGCCCCGGACAGGGGGCGGAATGAGCAGTTCTTC. Protein product: CAWSAPDRGRNEQFF.

The V call is TRBV4-1, the J call TRBJ2-1; 8 nucleotides match TRBD2. The CDR3 is 16 amino acids. Trimming cost V 4 bases and J 3 bases; bases outside gene matches: 8. The germline CDR1 and CDR2 sequences are MGHRA and YSYEKL. As DNA, the CDR3 is TGCGCCAGCAGCCCCCGTACGGGAGGGAACTACAATGAGCAGTTCTTC. The encoded protein is CASSPRTGGNYNEQFF.

This clonotype was picked up many times. The chain uses TRBV12-3 or TRBV12-4 and TRBJ2-3; 11 nucleotides align to TRBD2. The CDR3 covers 17 residues. V was pared by 5 bases and J by 4 bases, with 11 bases of the junction left unmatched. The CDR3 nucleotides are TGTGCCAGCAGTCGCGTTACTAGCGGGAGTTTTGCAGATACGCAGTATTTT. Translating gives CASSRVTSGSFADTQYF.

This clonotype was observed many times. The rearrangement links TRBV18 to TRBJ2-1, with 8 bases that match TRBD2. V trimming: 2 bases; J trimming: 2 bases; junction bases outside the gene matches: 5. CDR1 is KGHSH and CDR2 is LQKENI in the germline V gene. The CDR3 runs to 16 residues. This chain's CDR3 is CASSPSEREPYNEQFF. In nucleotides, the CDR3 is TGTGCCAGCTCACCAAGTGAGCGGGAGCCCTACAATGAGCAGTTCTTC.

This clonotype was counted many times. This sequence joins TRBV11-2 and TRBJ2-3; D gene uncertain. The germline CDR1 and CDR2 sequences are SGHAT and FQNNGV. The CDR3 consists of 14 residues. Trimming left V 1 base short and J 4 bases short, with 9 bases between. The CDR3 sequence: CASSLGISADTQYF. The CDR3 region has the DNA TGTGCCAGCAGCTTAGGGATCAGCGCAGATACGCAGTATTTT.

This clonotype has at least ten counts. This chain joins TRBV7-6 and TRBJ1-1, with D maybe TRBD1 (5 bases). The CDR3 extends over 13 amino acids. Germline CDR1 SGHVS, CDR2 FNYEAQ. Trimming shortened V by 3 bases and J by 7 bases, and 12 bases separated the two germline ends. CDR3 bases: TGTGCCAGCAGCTTGGGCAGGGAGGGTGAAGCTTTCTTT. Amino acid sequence: CASSLGREGEAFF.

This clonotype was found many times. The J gene is TRBJ1-5, the V gene TRBV30, with D uncertain. The CDR3 length is 15 residues. CDR1 and CDR2 from the germline V gene are GTSNPN and SVGIG (reference sequence). V lost 2 bases to trimming and J lost 3 bases, with 14 bases between them. In DNA form, the CDR3 reads TGTGCCTGGAGTCTTAGGGTGGGTCTCAATCAGCCCCAGCATTTT. This encodes CAWSLRVGLNQPQHF.

In its sample, this clonotype was seen many times. V and J are TRBV20-1 and TRBJ1-1; D is possibly TRBD1 (5 bases). The CDR3 is made up of 15 amino acids. Trimming took 0 bases from V and 0 from J, leaving 11 bases between them. CDR1 and CDR2 from the germline V gene are DFQATT and SNEGSKA (reference sequence). In nucleotides, the CDR3 is TGCAGTGCTAGAGATCATGAGGGGATGAACACTGAAGCTTTCTTT. Its protein is CSARDHEGMNTEAFF.

In its sample, this clonotype was seen a few times. The chain joins TRBV3-1 to TRBJ2-6; perhaps D is TRBD1 or TRBD2 (6 bases each). This CDR3 region has 18 residues. The V gene lost 3 bases and the J gene lost 2 bases, with 17 bases spanning the gap. The V gene's germline CDR1 is LGHDT and CDR2 YNNKEL (reference sequence). The CDR3 is CASSHHSGGGAGANVLTF. The CDR3 DNA sequence: TGTGCCAGCAGCCACCATTCCGGGGGCGGCGCTGGGGCCAACGTCCTGACTTTC.

As to this clonotype: Since no conserved phenylalanine or tryptophan closes the CDR3, a read error is the likely cause. The J gene is TRBJ2-5, the V gene TRBV6-5; D not certain. The CDR3 has 13 residues. Germline-derived CDR1 and CDR2 are MNHEY and SVGAGI. V dropped 0 bases and J dropped 2 bases, with 4 bases sitting between them. The CDR3 DNA follows: TGTGCCAGCAGTTACTCTTATCAAGAGACCCAGTACTCC. Protein sequence: CASSYSYQETQYS.

At least ten counts were recorded for this clonotype. Germline is not matched at one junction end, which may reflect a read error. The chain has TRBV5-1 and TRBJ2-7; D is undetermined. The CDR3 is made up of 11 amino acids. Germline CDR1 reads SGHRS; CDR2 reads YFSETQ. The CDR3 region is CASSSTYEQYF. The CDR3 nucleotides read TGTGCCAGCAGCTCTACCTACGAGCAGTACTTC.

Ten or more counts support this clonotype. V is TRBV28 and J is TRBJ2-1; D gene unclear. With 6 bases removed from V and 9 bases from J, the gap between germline ends came to 15 bases. CDR1 is MDHEN and CDR2 is SYDVKM in the germline V gene. The CDR3 loop spans 13 amino acids. The CDR3 here is CASSPGQWFEQFF. CDR3 DNA: TGTGCCAGCAGCCCGGGCCAGTGGTTTGAGCAGTTCTTC.